The rows below give T cell receptor beta chains drawn from one sample of a study of cytomegalovirus exposure and HLA in healthy donors. Clones were sequenced by immunoSEQ multiplex PCR, and TCRdb holds only the in-frame ones, with some missing. Here the sample spans about 150,000 clones, around four fifths being singletons. Sequenced: PBMCs. The receptor set was obtained from a boy younger than 10 in good health and CMV-seronegative. CDR3s include the opening cysteine and the closing phenylalanine or tryptophan.

j_gene,v_gene,CDR3aa
TRBJ2-1,TRBV4-1,CASSQDGATLSSYNEQFF
TRBJ2-7,TRBV7-3,CASSSLLAGPYEQYF
TRBJ2-1,TRBV9,CASSVAGGKNYNEQFF
TRBJ2-3,TRBV5-1,CANPWPLCTDTQYF
TRBJ1-1,TRBV2,CASSEGSSDTEAFF
TRBJ2-2,TRBV5-4,CASSFQGLSTGELFF
TRBJ1-6,TRBV4-3,CASSQRTGNSPLHF
TRBJ1-4,TRBV28,CASRSGGTNEKLFF
TRBJ1-2,TRBV5-6,CASSYKDRAVGYTF
TRBJ2-1,TRBV5-1,CASSPYYSYNEQFF
TRBJ1-2,TRBV4-1,CASSQAHRAGDYGYTF
TRBJ2-7,TRBV4-2,CASSGVYRGQGSYEQYF
TRBJ2-7,TRBV27,CASRKGANPFDEQYF
TRBJ1-2,TRBV7-2,CASSLVSGGYGYTF
TRBJ1-1,TRBV5-1,CASSLNLNTEAFF
TRBJ1-2,TRBV4-2,CASSPEALTGGGYTF
TRBJ2-2,TRBV7-2,CASSPRLAGDRELFF
TRBJ2-7,TRBV19,CASSILSVGGQSSYEQYF
TRBJ2-6,TRBV4-1,CASSQERQFSGANVLTF
TRBJ2-3,TRBV4-1,CASRTSARTDTQYF
TRBJ1-5,TRBV19,CASSIGGSSQPQHF
TRBJ1-1,TRBV5-4,CASSLRIENTEAFF
TRBJ2-5,TRBV5-4,CASRAQNQETQYF
TRBJ1-1,TRBV28,CASSLTGRVNTEAFF
TRBJ2-5,TRBV7-8,CASSLGRGRQTQYF
TRBJ1-1,TRBV11-3,CASSTKIRQPGTEAFF
TRBJ1-1,TRBV5-4,CASSSRQGIVGNTEAFF
TRBJ1-3,TRBV6-6,CASSYSPRGGGNTIYF
TRBJ1-4,TRBV7-8,CASSFGRGGEKLFF
TRBJ2-7,TRBV4-1,CASSPHGFRDEQYF
TRBJ1-2,TRBV9,CASSVLEGANYGYTF
TRBJ2-2,TRBV5-6,CASSRGGRNTGELFF
TRBJ1-1,TRBV6-5,CASGRTGNTEAFF
TRBJ1-3,TRBV15,CATSRGEDGNTIYF
TRBJ2-3,TRBV19,CASTWGGHTTDTQYF
TRBJ2-1,TRBV2,CASSDRGLASNNEQFF
TRBJ2-2,TRBV10-2,CASRDRDTGELFF
TRBJ2-1,TRBV9,CASSVTPNKYNEQFF
TRBJ1-6,TRBV9,CASSVGQAYSPLHF
TRBJ1-1,TRBV2,CASRRTMNTEAFF
TRBJ2-7,TRBV7-2,CASSVRGGEQYF
TRBJ2-7,TRBV6-6,CASSYTGTYEQYF
TRBJ1-1,TRBV19,CASSISEGHINTEAFF
TRBJ2-2,TRBV6-5,CATGTSSAGELFF
TRBJ2-5,TRBV7-9,CASSAGTGGPETQYF
TRBJ2-7,TRBV7-8,CASSLESGGGPGYEQYF
TRBJ2-2,TRBV7-6,CASSYQNGQGNTGELFF
TRBJ1-4,TRBV30,CAWSVLPGGGSEKLFF
TRBJ2-3,TRBV4-2,CASSQESLAGITDTQYF
TRBJ2-5,TRBV7-3,CASSLNWAQQETQYF
TRBJ2-2,TRBV29-1,CSVEEGGAGAGELFF